These T cell receptor beta chains were read from a single sample in a study of chemoradiotherapy in HPV16-positive cancers. Some clones are missing from TCRdb's copy, which holds only in-frame ones; the method was immunoSEQ multiplex PCR. The sample comprises 1,300 or so clones, 60% to 85% of which are singletons, and roughly 15% rests with the top ten. This specimen was tumor tissue, taken from a patient who underwent chemoradiotherapy. These TCRs come from a human donor with HPV-associated anogenital cancer. CDR3s include the opening cysteine and the closing phenylalanine or tryptophan. D genes are given only for firm matches. Size is stated for part of the rows, as once, few or many counts, or as a class when the clone is expanded.

d_call: TRBD1
clone_size: once
j_call: TRBJ1-2
v_call: TRBV9
cdr3_aa: CASSVDPTGGGYGYTF
cdr3_nt: TGTGCCAGCAGCGTAGATCCGACAGGGGGGGGCTATGGCTACACCTTC

d_call: TRBD2
clone_size: -
j_call: TRBJ2-3
v_call: TRBV28
cdr3_aa: CASSYPSGRLADTQYF
cdr3_nt: TGTGCCAGCAGTTATCCTAGCGGGAGACTTGCAGATACGCAGTATTTT

d_call: -
clone_size: -
j_call: TRBJ2-3
v_call: TRBV7-9
cdr3_aa: CASREQGVAASTDTQYF
cdr3_nt: TGTGCCAGCAGAGAGCAGGGGGTAGCGGCCAGCACAGATACGCAGTATTTT

d_call: -
clone_size: -
j_call: TRBJ1-1
v_call: TRBV21-1
cdr3_aa: CASSIRDRGNVAEAFF
cdr3_nt: TGTGCCAGCAGCATCAGGGATAGGGGCAATGTCGCTGAAGCTTTCTTT

d_call: -
clone_size: -
j_call: TRBJ2-1
v_call: TRBV19
cdr3_aa: CASSPTRATPDEQFF
cdr3_nt: TGTGCCAGTAGTCCAACCCGGGCGACCCCCGATGAGCAGTTCTTC

d_call: -
clone_size: -
j_call: TRBJ2-5
v_call: TRBV11-3
cdr3_aa: CASSLGSNGETQYF
cdr3_nt: TGTGCCAGCAGCTTAGGGTCAAACGGAGAGACCCAGTACTTC

d_call: TRBD1
clone_size: -
j_call: TRBJ2-2
v_call: TRBV19
cdr3_aa: CASSGTGRTGELFF
cdr3_nt: TGTGCCAGTAGTGGGACAGGGCGTACCGGGGAGCTGTTTTTT

d_call: -
clone_size: few
j_call: TRBJ2-7
v_call: TRBV7-9
cdr3_aa: CASSPRTAPYEQYF
cdr3_nt: TGTGCCAGCAGCCCGAGGACAGCTCCCTACGAGCAGTACTTC

d_call: TRBD1
clone_size: -
j_call: TRBJ2-3
v_call: TRBV28
cdr3_aa: CASSLRDRGFTDTQYF
cdr3_nt: TGTGCCAGCAGTTTGAGGGACAGGGGGTTCACAGATACGCAGTATTTT

d_call: -
clone_size: large
j_call: TRBJ2-1
v_call: TRBV2
cdr3_aa: CASSGGWGNEQFF
cdr3_nt: TGTGCCAGCAGTGGGGGGTGGGGGAATGAGCAGTTCTTC

d_call: TRBD1
clone_size: -
j_call: TRBJ2-2
v_call: TRBV7-2
cdr3_aa: CASSLTGDRGAGELFF
cdr3_nt: TGTGCCAGCAGCTTAACCGGGGACAGGGGGGCCGGGGAGCTGTTTTTT

d_call: -
clone_size: once
j_call: TRBJ2-7
v_call: TRBV7-2
cdr3_aa: CASSLGPGTEQYF
cdr3_nt: TGTGCCAGCAGCTTGGGACCGGGAACCGAGCAGTACTTC

d_call: -
clone_size: large
j_call: TRBJ1-1
v_call: TRBV14
cdr3_aa: CASSQEAGGTEAFF
cdr3_nt: TGTGCCAGCAGCCAAGAAGCGGGGGGCACTGAAGCTTTCTTT

d_call: -
clone_size: -
j_call: TRBJ2-1
v_call: TRBV4-3
cdr3_aa: CASSQGLTPGALYNEQFF
cdr3_nt: TGCGCCAGCAGCCAAGGGCTCACTCCTGGAGCCCTCTACAATGAGCAGTTCTTC

d_call: -
clone_size: few
j_call: TRBJ2-5
v_call: TRBV7-9
cdr3_aa: CASSPAWETQYF
cdr3_nt: TGTGCCAGCAGCCCAGCGTGGGAGACCCAGTACTTC

d_call: TRBD2
clone_size: -
j_call: TRBJ2-1
v_call: TRBV7-8
cdr3_aa: CASSWGGEREYNEQFF
cdr3_nt: TGTGCCAGCAGTTGGGGCGGGGAGCGGGAGTACAATGAGCAGTTCTTC

d_call: TRBD1
clone_size: -
j_call: TRBJ1-1
v_call: TRBV28
cdr3_aa: CASSLSGTGGRGAFF
cdr3_nt: TGTGCCAGCAGTTTATCCGGGACAGGGGGAAGGGGAGCTTTCTTT

d_call: -
clone_size: -
j_call: TRBJ2-6
v_call: TRBV23-1
cdr3_aa: CASSRGSQQSRANVLTF
cdr3_nt: TGCGCCAGCAGTCGAGGGTCGCAACAAAGTCGGGCCAACGTCCTGACTTTC

d_call: -
clone_size: -
j_call: TRBJ1-4
v_call: TRBV28
cdr3_aa: CASSRPGTNEKLFF
cdr3_nt: TGTGCCAGCAGTCGTCCAGGGACCAATGAAAAACTGTTTTTT

d_call: TRBD2
clone_size: -
j_call: TRBJ2-3
v_call: TRBV7-2
cdr3_aa: CASSSNSGGTDTQYF
cdr3_nt: TGTGCCAGCAGCTCTAATAGCGGGGGCACAGATACGCAGTATTTT

d_call: -
clone_size: -
j_call: TRBJ2-1
v_call: TRBV4-3
cdr3_aa: CASSQDHYEQFF
cdr3_nt: TGCGCCAGCAGCCAAGATCACTATGAGCAGTTCTTC

d_call: TRBD2
clone_size: -
j_call: TRBJ2-7
v_call: TRBV9
cdr3_aa: CASSVGASGSYEQYF
cdr3_nt: TGTGCCAGCAGCGTTGGGGCTAGCGGCTCCTACGAGCAGTACTTC

d_call: -
clone_size: few
j_call: TRBJ2-7
v_call: TRBV27
cdr3_aa: CASSETSSYEQYF
cdr3_nt: TGTGCCAGCAGTGAGACTAGCTCCTACGAGCAGTACTTC

d_call: -
clone_size: -
j_call: TRBJ2-7
v_call: TRBV6-1
cdr3_aa: CASRRTALSYEQYF
cdr3_nt: TGTGCCAGCAGGAGGACAGCCCTTTCCTACGAGCAGTACTTC

d_call: TRBD1
clone_size: hyperexpanded
j_call: TRBJ2-7
v_call: TRBV10-3
cdr3_aa: CAIKRQGTSYEQYF
cdr3_nt: TGTGCCATTAAAAGACAGGGTACGTCCTACGAGCAGTACTTC

d_call: TRBD2
clone_size: -
j_call: TRBJ2-7
v_call: TRBV9
cdr3_aa: CASSVRETSGSYEQYF
cdr3_nt: TGTGCCAGCAGCGTAAGAGAGACTAGCGGGAGTTACGAGCAGTACTTC

d_call: TRBD2
clone_size: -
j_call: TRBJ2-2
v_call: TRBV28
cdr3_aa: CASSRNAGGGTGELFF
cdr3_nt: TGTGCCAGCAGTCGAAATGCGGGAGGGGGCACCGGGGAGCTGTTTTTT

d_call: -
clone_size: once
j_call: TRBJ2-7
v_call: TRBV7-4
cdr3_aa: CASSLDRSYEQYF
cdr3_nt: TGTGCCAGCAGCCTGGACAGATCCTACGAGCAGTACTTC

d_call: TRBD1
clone_size: -
j_call: TRBJ1-2
v_call: TRBV14
cdr3_aa: CASSPTGWSVVGYTF
cdr3_nt: TGTGCCAGCAGCCCGACAGGGTGGAGTGTAGTTGGCTACACCTTC

d_call: -
clone_size: -
j_call: TRBJ1-3
v_call: TRBV2
cdr3_aa: CASTSQGEAGNTIYF
cdr3_nt: TGTGCCAGCACCTCACAGGGAGAAGCTGGAAACACCATATATTTT

d_call: -
clone_size: -
j_call: TRBJ1-1
v_call: TRBV2
cdr3_aa: CASRERAMNTEAFF
cdr3_nt: TGTGCCAGCAGGGAAAGGGCCATGAACACTGAAGCTTTCTTT

d_call: -
clone_size: -
j_call: TRBJ1-5
v_call: TRBV5-8
cdr3_aa: CASSSRANQPQHF
cdr3_nt: TGTGCCAGCAGCTCCAGGGCTAATCAGCCTCAGCATTTT